The T cell receptor beta chain described here comes from a study of monozygotic twins with inflammatory bowel disease. Germline CDR1 SGHRS, CDR2 YFSETQ. The CDR3 totals 15 residues. TCRdb reprocessed the 5' RACE reads and reports one entry per CDR3 protein, with no DNA. The sample table includes under 200,000 distinct CDR3 sequences. The TCR originated in a human donor with ulcerative colitis or Crohn's disease, or a healthy co-twin of an affected twin (not recorded which). This chain joins TRBV5-1 and TRBJ2-1; TCRdb's assignment of TRBD1 cannot be checked, as there is no DNA. The source material was blood. The chain's CDR3 is CASSLTGSGVGEQFF.